The 20 T cell receptor beta chains below come from one sample, sequenced in a study of T cell responses to AZD1222 COVID-19 vaccine. The data were produced by immunoSEQ multiplex PCR, yet TCRdb's version contains in-frame clones alone and is incomplete. This sample has approximately 140,000 clones, with about 91% found just once. The specimen comprised peripheral blood, sampled on day 0 of AZD1222 vaccination. These receptor sequences come from an adult in good health.

The chain employs TRBV6-5 and TRBJ1-2; TRBD1 might be the D (6 bases). This CDR3 is built from 14 residues. The germline gives CDR1 MNHEY, CDR2 SVGAGI. Trimming took 6 bases from V and 4 from J, leaving 15 bases between them. The CDR3 nucleotides read TGTGCCAGCAGCCTAACAGGGTACGCCTATGGCTACACCTTC. Residues: CASSLTGYAYGYTF.

The rearrangement links TRBV9 to TRBJ2-1; the D is unclear. Germline CDR1 SGDLS, CDR2 YYNGEE. The CDR3 runs 14 residues. V lost 0 bases and J lost 5, with 9 bases in between. Here the CDR3 reads CASSVGLDNNEQFF. The CDR3 bases are TGTGCCAGCAGCGTAGGGTTGGATAACAATGAGCAGTTCTTC. Filled out from reference TRBV9 and TRBJ2-1, the complete variable domain reads DSGVTQTPKHLITATGQRVTLRCSPRSGDLSVYWYQQSLDQGLQFLIQYYNGEERAKGNILERFSAQQFPDLHSELNLSSLELGDSALYFCASSVGLDNNEQFFGPGTRLTVL.

The genes are TRBV20-1 and TRBJ2-3, with 9 positions matching TRBD2. V was clipped by 3 bases and J by 1 base; unmatched bases: 8. Per the germline V gene, CDR1 is DFQATT and CDR2 is SNEGSKA (reference sequence). CDR3 size: 16 residues. The CDR3 loop reads CSASGLAGAGTDTQYF. DNA for the CDR3: TGCAGTGCTAGTGGGTTAGCGGGGGCCGGCACAGATACGCAGTATTTT.

The rearrangement uses TRBV19 and TRBJ1-2; D is perhaps TRBD1 (5 bases). In germline, CDR1 is LNHDA, CDR2 SQIVND (reference sequence). V dropped 5 bases and J dropped 4 bases, with 32 bases sitting between them. There are 20 residues in the CDR3. This CDR3 reads CASSPAPDGTTKGSFYGYTF. DNA of the CDR3: TGTGCCAGTAGTCCCGCCCCCGACGGCACGACCAAGGGGTCTTTCTATGGCTACACCTTC.

The chain joins TRBV27 to TRBJ1-2, with D possibly matching TRBD1 (5 bases). From germline, CDR1 is MNHEY and CDR2 SMNVEV (reference sequence). V was clipped by 8 bases and J by 3 bases, with 10 bases between them. The CDR3 contains 12 residues. This chain's CDR3 is CASSTGHYGYTF. The CDR3 DNA reads as TGTGCCAGCTCTACAGGCCACTATGGCTACACCTTC.

This rearrangement joins TRBV4-1 to TRBJ1-2, with D possibly being TRBD1 (6 bases). Germline loops: CDR1 MGHRA, CDR2 YSYEKL. V shed 3 bases and J shed 8 bases, with 16 bases lying between them. The CDR3 has 14 amino acids. The CDR3 protein is CASSQSTGSVGYTF. The CDR3 DNA sequence: TGCGCCAGCAGCCAGTCTACAGGGTCGGTAGGCTACACCTTC.

The V and J genes are TRBV3-1 (or the pseudogene TRBV3-2) and TRBJ1-3; 7 nucleotides line up with TRBD1. CDR3 length equals 15 residues. CDR1 and CDR2 (germline): LGHDT, YNNKEL (reference sequence). Germline trimming cut 0 bases from V and 5 bases from J; bases unmatched to any gene: 4. CDR3 nucleotides: TGTGCCAGCAGCCAAGAGCGCAGGGGGAGAAACACCATATATTTT. Protein sequence: CASSQERRGRNTIYF.

The rearrangement links TRBV27 to TRBJ1-1, with a possible D match to TRBD1 (5 bases). CDR1 is MNHEY, CDR2 SMNVEV, per germline (reference sequence). The CDR3 totals 17 residues. V was cut by 6 bases and J by 4 bases, with 24 bases left in between. In DNA, the CDR3 is TGTGCCAGCAGCCCGGGACGACTTGGGACTGGGGGCACTGAAGCTTTCTTT. Its translation: CASSPGRLGTGGTEAFF.

This rearrangement joins TRBV6-2 or TRBV6-3 to TRBJ1-5; D uncertain. The V end lost 2 bases, the J end lost 4 bases, and 12 bases lay between the germline ends. Germline V gives CDR1 MNHEY, CDR2 SVGEGT. This CDR3 spans 15 amino acids. CDR3 residues: CASSYATNRNQPQHF. For the CDR3, the DNA is TGTGCCAGCAGTTACGCCACGAACAGAAATCAGCCCCAGCATTTT.

This clone has only one observation. V gene TRBV19 combines with J gene TRBJ2-7; 7 bases match TRBD1. Trimming took 7 bases from V and 3 from J; bases not matched to a gene: 12. The CDR3 sequence is 15 residues long. CDR1 is LNHDA, CDR2 SQIVND, per germline (reference sequence). CDR3 nucleotides: TGTGCCAGTAAGGTCTCAGGACAGGCGGGCTACGAGCAGTACTTC. Its protein is CASKVSGQAGYEQYF.

The gene calls are TRBV5-1 and TRBJ1-1; the D gene is possibly TRBD1 (6 bases). Trimming shortened V by 5 bases and J by 1 base, and 12 bases separated the two germline ends. CDR1 and CDR2 from the germline V gene are SGHRS and YFSETQ. The CDR3 sequence is 14 residues long. The chain's CDR3 is CASRPGHQNTEAFF. As DNA, the CDR3 is TGCGCCAGCAGACCGGGACACCAGAACACTGAAGCTTTCTTT.

The chain combines TRBV12-3 or TRBV12-4 with TRBJ1-1; D is unclear. V was cut by 6 bases and J by 1 base, with 9 bases left in between. The length of the CDR3 is 13 residues. CDR3 coding DNA: TGTGCCAGCAGCCTCCATGAGAACACTGAAGCTTTCTTT. The encoded protein is CASSLHENTEAFF.

The chain employs TRBV9 and TRBJ2-1, with D perhaps matching TRBD1 (6 bases). CDR3 length: 18 amino acids. V lost 3 bases and J lost 0, with 19 bases in between. The V gene's germline CDR1 is SGDLS and CDR2 YYNGEE. The CDR3 loop reads CASSALPQGKSSYNEQFF. CDR3 sequence (DNA): TGTGCCAGCAGCGCCCTCCCCCAGGGGAAAAGCTCCTACAATGAGCAGTTCTTC.

The chain uses TRBV12-3 or TRBV12-4 and TRBJ1-2, with no clear D. The CDR3 runs 13 residues. With 3 bases removed from V and 5 bases from J, the gap between germline ends came to 10 bases. This chain's CDR3 is CASSFGREYGYTF. CDR3 nucleotide sequence: TGTGCCAGCAGTTTTGGGCGCGAGTATGGCTACACCTTC.

The genes are TRBV24-1 and TRBJ2-2; D possibly matches TRBD1 or TRBD2 (5 bases each). The V and J ends lost 9 bases and 0 bases respectively, with 10 bases between them. This CDR3 region has 14 residues. Germline V gene data show CDR1 as KGHDR and CDR2 as SFDVKD. The CDR3: CATQGEANTGELFF. For the CDR3, the DNA is TGTGCCACCCAGGGAGAGGCGAACACCGGGGAGCTGTTTTTT.

The rearrangement links TRBV5-1 to TRBJ1-1; TRBD1 matches at 9 bases. Germline V gene data show CDR1 as SGHRS and CDR2 as YFSETQ. V shed 2 bases, J shed 10 bases, and the junction held 9 bases outside the gene matches. CDR3 length equals 14 residues. The CDR3 DNA follows: TGCGCCAGCAGCTTACAGGGACAGGGACGGGTAGCTTTCTTT. Its translation: CASSLQGQGRVAFF.

The count of this clone is one. The chain recombines TRBV6-5 with TRBJ1-1; 10 positions agree with TRBD1. Unmatched junction bases numbered 6, after V lost 2 bases and J lost 12 bases. From germline, CDR1 is MNHEY and CDR2 SVGAGI. The CDR3 totals 13 residues. The CDR3: CASSYTDRGRPFF. CDR3 in DNA: TGTGCCAGCAGTTACACGGACAGGGGGAGACCTTTCTTT.

The chain uses TRBV12-3 or TRBV12-4 and TRBJ1-1; the D is unclear. Trimming shortened V by 7 bases and J by 5 bases, and 14 bases separated the two germline ends. This CDR3 region has 13 residues. Here the CDR3 DNA reads TGTGCCAGCACCCAACCTGGGGTGACTGAAGCTTTCTTT. This translates into CASTQPGVTEAFF.

The genes are TRBV6-5 and TRBJ1-4; 7 bases fit TRBD1. CDR3 length: 14 residues. Losses at the gene ends were 5 bases for V and 8 bases for J; bases not matched to a gene: 8. The germline gives CDR1 MNHEY, CDR2 SVGAGI. The CDR3, as DNA: TGTGCCAGCAGTCGGGACAGTGGGGGGGAAAAACTGTTTTTT. Residues: CASSRDSGGEKLFF.

The V gene is TRBV28, the J gene TRBJ1-2, with 7 bases aligning to TRBD1. The CDR3 is 15 residues long. CDR1 and CDR2 from the germline V gene are MDHEN and SYDVKM. The V gene end was trimmed by 4 bases and the J gene end by 4 bases; junction bases not matched to a gene: 9. The CDR3 DNA is TGTGCCAGCAGTTCTACAGGGGAGAGTCTCTATGGCTACACCTTC. Its protein product is CASSSTGESLYGYTF.